The subject of this entry is one T cell receptor (beta chain). CDR1 and CDR2 from the germline V gene are MNHEY and SMNVEV (reference sequence). Trimming took off 8 bases at V and 7 bases at J, with 17 bases between the two ends. The CDR3 runs to 13 residues. The source of the sample is a study of blood T cell repertoires in COVID-19. On the study more broadly: Researchers got acute and convalescent COVID-19 samples from the United States, Italy and Spain. From T cells, B-cell-depleted T cells, or PBMCs came the material, which was cDNA or gDNA.

Study processing details: Amplification from reference gene primers served as the basis for estimated nucleated cell counts. The repertoire was sequenced with immunoSEQ multiplex PCR; TCRdb's copy has only in-frame clones and lacks some. V, J and clone size reflect that table, while D and trimming were determined from the DNA. The sample gives around 100,000 clones, approximately 80% of which show up once; around 0.77% is in the top ten. The TCR sequence derives from a woman aged 65 to 85 with acute or convalescent COVID-19. The chain employs TRBV27 and TRBJ1-2; D may be TRBD1 (6 bases). Material: peripheral blood. CDR3 sequence (DNA): TGTGCCAGCTCCCCCGGGGGGCGTGGTGGCTACACCTTC. Translated: CASSPGGRGGYTF.